This entry lists 11 T cell receptor beta chains sequenced from one sample in a study of T cells in Graves' hyperthyroidism and ophthalmopathy. It was RNA transcripts that yielded the amplified TCR beta CDR3 regions. Researchers ran a first-round RT-PCR on the TCR CDR3 using the HTBI primer set. One entry per CDR3 protein, called by TCRdb with MiXCR from the multiplex PCR reads. The sample has a few hundred thousand distinct CDR3 sequences, approximately 14% seen once; the top ten hold roughly 26%. Sequenced input: blood. The receptors come from a woman in her late teens or twenties with Graves' hyperthyroidism that later progressed to Graves' ophthalmopathy.

This clonotype was seen a few times. The rearrangement uses TRBV20-1 and TRBJ2-4; D gene unclear. The CDR3 length is 15 residues. Germline V gives CDR1 DFQATT, CDR2 SNEGSKA (reference sequence). Trimming took off 0 bases at V and 1 base at J, with 10 bases between the two ends. The CDR3 sequence is CSARDLGIAKNIQYF. The CDR3 nucleotides are TGCAGTGCTAGAGATCTGGGAATTGCCAAAAACATTCAGTACTTC.

This clonotype turned up a few times. This chain uses TRBV2 with TRBJ2-5, with D possibly TRBD2 on 5 matching bases. This CDR3 is 15 amino acids long. CDR1 SNHLY and CDR2 FYNNEI come from the germline V gene. The V and J ends lost 7 bases and 5 bases respectively, with 20 bases between them. CDR3 DNA sequence: TGTGCCAGCAAGAGGGATCCCGGTGAACGGGAGACCCAGTACTTC. This sequence encodes CASKRDPGERETQYF.

The chain uses TRBV14 and TRBJ2-7; maybe TRBD1 (5 bases). V gave up 1 base and J gave up 2 bases, with 15 bases separating them. The germline V gene encodes CDR1 SGHDN and CDR2 FVKESK. CDR3 length equals 16 residues. The CDR3, as DNA: TGTGCCAGCAGCCAAGTCGGTCAGCTCAGGGCCTACGAGCAGTACTTC. It translates to CASSQVGQLRAYEQYF.

This clonotype showed up just a few times. With a much larger clone just one base away, this may be a read error. The rearrangement joins TRBV12-3 or TRBV12-4 to TRBJ1-2; 9 bases line up with TRBD1. V was clipped by 5 bases and J by 10 bases; unmatched bases: 14. This CDR3 region has 15 residues. CDR3 sequence (DNA): TGTGCCAGCAGTCCCTCCGGGACAGGGTCGTCTGACTACACCTTC. Amino acid sequence: CASSPSGTGSSDYTF.

This clonotype has ten or more counts. The V call is TRBV7-9, the J call TRBJ2-7; 8 bases are shared with TRBD1. The trim removed 0 bases at V and 5 bases at J, leaving 9 bases unmatched. CDR1 is SEHNR and CDR2 is FQNEAQ in the germline V gene (reference sequence). This CDR3 has 16 residues. This chain's CDR3 is CASSLALDRGNNEQYF. The CDR3 DNA is TGTGCCAGCAGCTTAGCCCTTGACAGGGGTAATAACGAGCAGTACTTC. Drawing the rest from reference TRBV7-9 and TRBJ2-7, the complete variable domain is DTGVSQNPRHKITKRGQNVTFRCDPISEHNRLYWYRQTLGQGPEFLTYFQNEAQLEKSRLLSDRFSAERPKGSFSTLEIQRTEQGDSAMYLCASSLALDRGNNEQYFGPGTRLTVT.

The chain combines TRBV20-1 with TRBJ1-2; 9 bases match TRBD1. The V gene end was trimmed by 1 base and the J gene end by 10 bases; junction bases not matched to a gene: 16. The CDR3 is 16 residues long. Germline V gene data show CDR1 as DFQATT and CDR2 as SNEGSKA (reference sequence). CDR3 residues: CSARVGVDRGALDYTF. In DNA form, the CDR3 reads TGCAGTGCTAGAGTGGGGGTGGACAGGGGAGCTTTGGACTACACCTTC.

This clonotype was picked up a small number of times. One base away lies a much larger clone, so this may be a sequencing read error. The final CDR3 position lacks the conserved phenylalanine or tryptophan, pointing to a likely read error. V and J are TRBV27 and TRBJ2-7; D remains ambiguous. The V end lost 5 bases, the J end lost 2 bases, and 16 bases lay between the germline ends. CDR1 and CDR2 from the germline V gene are MNHEY and SMNVEV (reference sequence). The CDR3 consists of 15 residues. This CDR3 reads CASSPLPLGAYEQYL. The CDR3 DNA sequence: TGTGCCAGCAGTCCTCTACCGCTGGGTGCCTACGAGCAGTACCTC.

Many counts were recorded for this clonotype. The chain recombines TRBV30 with TRBJ1-2, with D uncertain. The CDR3 length is 13 residues. V lost 2 bases and J lost 8, with 15 bases in between. Germline V gene lookup returns CDR1 GTSNPN and CDR2 SVGIG (reference sequence). The CDR3 nucleotides read TGTGCCTGGAGTTCGGAGCGAAAAGACGGCTACACCTTC. Protein sequence: CAWSSERKDGYTF.

This clonotype was detected a few times. This rearrangement joins TRBV20-1 to TRBJ2-7; no firm D call. Germline CDR1 is DFQATT and CDR2 is SNEGSKA (reference sequence). The ends were cut back, 0 bases at V and 6 bases at J, with 12 bases in the middle. This CDR3 region has 13 residues. CDR3 protein: CSARERGVAEQYF. The CDR3 DNA reads as TGCAGTGCTAGAGAACGAGGTGTCGCCGAGCAGTACTTC.

This clonotype occurred a few times. This rearrangement joins TRBV6-1 to TRBJ2-2, with TRBD2 matching 7 bases. There are 16 residues in the CDR3. The germline gives CDR1 MNHNS, CDR2 SASEGT. Germline trimming cut 7 bases from V and 7 bases from J; bases unmatched to any gene: 15. DNA for the CDR3: TGTGCCAGCAAGGCCGCAGGGAGGGACTGGGTCGGGGAGCTGTTTTTT. Its translation: CASKAAGRDWVGELFF.

This clonotype was observed at least ten times. This rearrangement joins TRBV20-1 to TRBJ2-1, with a tentative D call TRBD2 (5 bases). Trimming shortened V by 6 bases and J by 3 bases, and 15 bases separated the two germline ends. The CDR3 consists of 14 residues. Germline V gives CDR1 DFQATT, CDR2 SNEGSKA (reference sequence). The CDR3 reads CSATLPRGYNEQFF. CDR3 coding DNA: TGCAGTGCCACCCTCCCTCGGGGCTACAATGAGCAGTTCTTC.